This TCR beta chain was recovered during a study of blood T cell repertoires in COVID-19. Background on the study: PBMCs, B-cell-depleted T cells, or T cells provided the cDNA or gDNA that made up the material.

The junction had 11 bases not matched to a gene; V was cut back by 4 bases and J by 4 bases. The germline V gene has CDR1 SNHLY and CDR2 FYNNEI. CDR3 length: 17 amino acids. Per the study methods: Amplification with reference gene primers provided the estimates of nucleated cell counts. Generated by immunoSEQ multiplex PCR, the TCRdb table keeps only in-frame clones and is missing some. That table furnishes V, J and clone size, whereas the DNA furnished D and trimming. The sample has 250,000 or so clones; about 91% are singletons. Sequencing was carried out using peripheral blood. The clonotype was recovered from a woman in her twenties or thirties with COVID-19, enrolled during active disease. This sequence joins TRBV2 and TRBJ2-1, with TRBD2 identical over 9 bases. The CDR3 here is CASSGSGGRAPYNEQFF. CDR3 DNA sequence: TGTGCCAGCAGTGGAAGTGGCGGGAGGGCCCCTTACAATGAGCAGTTCTTC.